This is a list of T cell receptor beta chains from one sample in a study of post-analysis software for immune sequencing data. A single record per CDR3 protein comes from TCRdb applying MiXCR to the PCR reads. In the table there are approximately 770,000 distinct CDR3 sequences, 46% of which are singletons. Sequenced material: blood. The source of these receptors is a girl between 5 and 17 years old with multiple sclerosis. Both conserved end residues are part of each CDR3. Expanded clones get a size class; other rows say once, few or many, or leave the size out.

-	TRBV6-5	TRBJ1-1	CASSLQGGSEAFF
-	TRBV6-5	TRBJ1-5	CANKAWDSYNQPQHF
-	TRBV20-1	TRBJ1-4	CSAPFQGELFF
-	TRBV6-2/TRBV6-3	TRBJ2-7	CASSSYDRVNYEQYF
few	TRBV29-1	TRBJ2-3	CSVEGGTSGSTDTQYF
-	TRBV12-3/TRBV12-4	TRBJ2-3	CASSLALGLNTQYF
-	TRBV24-1	-	CATSALRGETQYF
-	TRBV20-1	TRBJ2-1	CSAQGAGYYNEQFF
few	TRBV7-8	TRBJ1-1	CASSPQRMNTEAFF
-	TRBV6-5	TRBJ2-6	CASSYRGGGPGANVLTF
few	TRBV6-5	TRBJ1-4	CASSDRATNEKLFF
-	TRBV20-1	TRBJ2-3	CGARGTSGYTDTQYF
-	TRBV7-8	TRBJ2-1	CASSLDRDLMHEQFF
-	TRBV20-1	TRBJ2-7	CSAHWREPLEQYF
-	TRBV4-2	TRBJ2-1	CASSQGIADPWANEQFF
few	TRBV7-3	TRBJ2-3	CASSLGYGQPHTDTQYF
many	TRBV18	TRBJ2-5	CASSPPGEETQYF
-	TRBV29-1	TRBJ2-3	CSVEGGNHSTDTQYF
few	TRBV10-2	TRBJ2-6	CASSESSGQGLFGANVLTF
-	TRBV10-3	TRBJ2-5	CAISDRDRGQETQYF
-	TRBV6-2/TRBV6-3	TRBJ2-4	CASSYWRSIQGNIQYF
-	TRBV12-3/TRBV12-4	TRBJ2-1	CASNTAGGNEQFF
-	TRBV7-3	TRBJ2-1	CASDISGPPGNEQFF
-	TRBV6-5	-	CASSYEVLSSYNEQYF